The next 8 T cell receptor beta chains were all read from a single sample in a study of T cells in Graves' hyperthyroidism and ophthalmopathy. RNA transcripts were the template for amplifying TCR beta CDR3 regions. TCR CDR3 regions were first amplified by RT-PCR with HTBI primers. TCRdb itself ran the multiplex PCR reads through MiXCR, one entry per CDR3 protein. Of about half a million distinct CDR3 sequences listed, just under 20% are singletons. Sequenced material: blood. The receptor set was obtained from a man in his forties with Graves' ophthalmopathy.

This clonotype appeared a single time. Relative to the germline gene, one junction end is altered; a read error may explain this. J is TRBJ1-5 and V is TRBV18; 9 nucleotides line up with TRBD1. The CDR3 loop spans 13 amino acids. From germline, CDR1 is KGHSH and CDR2 LQKENI. The CDR3 coding sequence is TGTGCCGGCTCTGAAACACGGACAGGGGAAGGGTATTTT. Translating it yields CAGSETRTGEGYF.

This clonotype has a count of ten or more. The chain joins TRBV3-1 to TRBJ2-3; perhaps D is TRBD1 or TRBD2 (5 bases each). The germline CDR1 and CDR2 sequences are LGHDT and YNNKEL (reference sequence). V shed 0 bases and J shed 0 bases, with 7 bases lying between them. The CDR3 is 15 amino acids. The CDR3 region is CASSQDGGSTDTQYF. CDR3 DNA: TGTGCCAGCAGCCAAGATGGGGGTAGCACAGATACGCAGTATTTT.

This clonotype has just a few counts. The CDR3 protein is CSARDAGGRINEQFF. CDR3 nucleotides: TGCAGTGCTAGAGATGCTGGCGGGAGGATCAATGAGCAGTTCTTC. The chain uses TRBV20-1 and TRBJ2-1; 8 bases fit TRBD2. CDR3 length: 15 amino acids. J was trimmed by 6 bases and V by 0 bases; bases with no gene match: 7. CDR1 and CDR2 (germline): DFQATT, SNEGSKA (reference sequence).

As regards this clonotype: A junction end diverges from the germline sequence, so it may reflect a read error. The rearrangement links TRBV7-9 to TRBJ1-6; D unclear. This CDR3 spans 15 amino acids. CDR1 SEHNR and CDR2 FQNEAQ come from the germline V gene (reference sequence). DNA of the CDR3: TGTCCCAGCAGCTTAGCCGGACCCTATAATTCACCCCTCCACTTT. As protein: CPSSLAGPYNSPLHF. Complete variable domain (other parts from reference TRBV7-9 and TRBJ1-6): DTGVSQNPRHKITKRGQNVTFRCDPISEHNRLYWYRQTLGQGPEFLTYFQNEAQLEKSRLLSDRFSAERPKGSFSTLEIQRTEQGDSAMYLCPSSLAGPYNSPLHFGNGTRLTVT.

The chain links TRBV6-2 or TRBV6-3 to TRBJ2-6, with 8 bases fitting TRBD1. CDR3 length: 19 residues. J gave up 4 bases and V 5 bases, and 16 bases lay outside the gene matches. Germline-derived CDR1 and CDR2 are MNHEY and SVGEGT. The CDR3 DNA reads as TGTGCCAGCAGTATCCGGGACAGGACGGTTCGAGCGGGGGCCAACGTCCTGACTTTC. It is translated as CASSIRDRTVRAGANVLTF.

The chain employs TRBV7-3 and TRBJ2-3; 10 bases map to TRBD2. V gave up 5 bases and J gave up 4 bases; unmatched junction bases: 6. The CDR3 covers 15 residues. Germline V gives CDR1 SGHTA, CDR2 FQGTGA. The CDR3 loop is CASSQIGLAADTQYF. CDR3 sequence (DNA): TGTGCCAGCAGCCAAATCGGACTAGCGGCAGATACGCAGTATTTT. The whole variable domain, filled in from reference TRBV7-3 and TRBJ2-3, reads GAGVSQTPSNKVTEKGKYVELRCDPISGHTALYWYRQSLGQGPEFLIYFQGTGAADDSGLPNDRFFAVRPEGSVSTLKIQRTERGDSAVYLCASSQIGLAADTQYFGPGTRLTVL.

This clonotype was detected only a few times. This chain connects TRBV11-2 to TRBJ2-3; D not certain. Germline V gives CDR1 SGHAT, CDR2 FQNNGV. This CDR3 has 20 residues. Deletions cut 2 bases from V and 0 bases from J, with 24 bases between. The CDR3 loop reads CASSLQVVPVSASSTDTQYF. CDR3 in DNA: TGTGCCAGCAGCTTACAGGTGGTGCCCGTGTCCGCCTCAAGCACAGATACGCAGTATTTT.

The J gene is TRBJ2-3, the V gene TRBV9; perhaps TRBD1 as D (6 bases). Germline V gene lookup returns CDR1 SGDLS and CDR2 YYNGEE. CDR3 length: 16 residues. V was clipped by 3 bases and J by 0 bases, with 14 bases between them. The CDR3, as DNA: TGTGCCAGCAGCGCACACCCTAGGGGGAGCACAGATACGCAGTATTTT. Protein product: CASSAHPRGSTDTQYF.